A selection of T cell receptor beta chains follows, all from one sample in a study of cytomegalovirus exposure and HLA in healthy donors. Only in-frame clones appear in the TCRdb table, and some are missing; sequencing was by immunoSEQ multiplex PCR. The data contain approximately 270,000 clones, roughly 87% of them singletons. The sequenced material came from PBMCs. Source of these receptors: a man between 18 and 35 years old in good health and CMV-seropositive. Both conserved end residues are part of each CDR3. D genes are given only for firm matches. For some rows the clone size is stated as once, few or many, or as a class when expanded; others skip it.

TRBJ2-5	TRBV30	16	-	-	TGTGCCTGGAGTGTACCCGAATTAGCGGACTGGCAGACCCAGTACTTC	CAWSVPELADWQTQYF
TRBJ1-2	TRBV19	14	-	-	TGTGCCAGTACACCCCTGGGGGAGGTGAGAGGCTACACCTTC	CASTPLGEVRGYTF
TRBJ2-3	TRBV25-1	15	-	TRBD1	TGTGCCAGCAGAGGGGACAGGGAGGTCGCAGATACGCAGTATTTT	CASRGDREVADTQYF
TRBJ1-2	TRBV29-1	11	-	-	TGCAGCGTTGTGATGGGGGAAGGGTACACCTTC	CSVVMGEGYTF
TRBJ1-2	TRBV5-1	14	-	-	TGCGCCAGCAGCTTGGATTACGGACACTATGGCTACACCTTC	CASSLDYGHYGYTF
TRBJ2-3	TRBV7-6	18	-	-	TGTGCCAGCAGTCAGCTGCTAGGGTCATCCACTAGCACAGATACGCAGTATTTT	CASSQLLGSSTSTDTQYF
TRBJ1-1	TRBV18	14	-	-	TGTGCCAGCTCCATTACAGGGAGCAGTACTGAAGCTTTCTTT	CASSITGSSTEAFF
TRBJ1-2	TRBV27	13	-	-	TGTGCCACTAGGGGGTCTTCGTCCTATGGCTACACCTTC	CATRGSSSYGYTF
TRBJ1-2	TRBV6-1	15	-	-	TGTGCCAGCAGTGAATTAGGAGGGACCTTGGGGGGCTACACCTTC	CASSELGGTLGGYTF
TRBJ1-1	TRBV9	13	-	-	TGTGCCAGCAGCGCAGATAAGAACACTGAAGCTTTCTTT	CASSADKNTEAFF
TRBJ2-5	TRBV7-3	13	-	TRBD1	TGTGCCAGCAGCTTATCAGAGGGGGCGACCCAGTACTTC	CASSLSEGATQYF
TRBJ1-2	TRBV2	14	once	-	TGTGCCAGCAGGGGAGGGGCCGACAACTATGGCTACACCTTC	CASRGGADNYGYTF
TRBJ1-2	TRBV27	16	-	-	TGTGCCAGCAGTTTATCAGGAGGAACGGCTAACTATGGCTACACCTTC	CASSLSGGTANYGYTF
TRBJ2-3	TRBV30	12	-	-	TGTGCCTGGAGTATAAGTGTGAATACGCAGTATTTT	CAWSISVNTQYF
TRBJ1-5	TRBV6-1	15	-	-	TGTGCCAGCAGCGCCGTGGGAATTAGCAATCAGCCCCAGCATTTT	CASSAVGISNQPQHF
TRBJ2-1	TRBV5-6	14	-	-	TGTGCCAGCACCCTCCGAGTGGCTTACAATGAGCAGTTCTTC	CASTLRVAYNEQFF
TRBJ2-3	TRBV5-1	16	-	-	TGCGCCAGCAGCTTGGCCCTGGCTCAGAGCACAGATACGCAGTATTTT	CASSLALAQSTDTQYF
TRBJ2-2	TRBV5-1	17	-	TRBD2	TGCGCCAGCAGCGGATCTGGACTAGCGGACTACACCGGGGAGCTGTTTTTT	CASSGSGLADYTGELFF
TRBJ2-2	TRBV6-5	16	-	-	TGTGCCAGCAGTTACCGCGTGGGCAGGAACACCGGGGAGCTGTTTTTT	CASSYRVGRNTGELFF
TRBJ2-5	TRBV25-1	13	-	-	TGTGCCAGCAGTTTTAGCGGACAAGAGACCCAGTACTTC	CASSFSGQETQYF
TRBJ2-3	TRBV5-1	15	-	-	TGCGCCAGCGGCCGCGGGGTTGCGGGAACAGATACGCAGTATTTT	CASGRGVAGTDTQYF
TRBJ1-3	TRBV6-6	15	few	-	TGTGCCAGCAGTTTTACCCAGGGCCCTGGAAACACCATATATTTT	CASSFTQGPGNTIYF
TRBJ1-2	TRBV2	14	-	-	TGTGCCAGCAGTGTTGACATAAATAACTATGGCTACACCTTC	CASSVDINNYGYTF
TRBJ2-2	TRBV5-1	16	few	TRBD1	TGCGCCAGCAGCTCGCCGGGACAGGGGCGCACCGGGGAGCTGTTTTTT	CASSSPGQGRTGELFF
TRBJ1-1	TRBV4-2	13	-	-	TGTGCCAGCAGCCAGGCCCCGTTGGGGGAAGCTTTCTTT	CASSQAPLGEAFF
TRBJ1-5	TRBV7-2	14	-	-	TGTGCCAGCAGCCCCGCGGGGGCGGTTCAGCCCCAGCATTTT	CASSPAGAVQPQHF
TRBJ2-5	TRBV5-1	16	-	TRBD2	TGCGCCAGCAGCTCCTCTAGCGGCCTGGTGCGAGAGACCCAGTACTTC	CASSSSSGLVRETQYF
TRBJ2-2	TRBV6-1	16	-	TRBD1	TGTGCCAGCAGTGAATGGGACAGGGGGCAAACCGGGGAGCTGTTTTTT	CASSEWDRGQTGELFF
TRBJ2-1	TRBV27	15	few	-	TGTGCCAGCAGCCGAGACAGGTTGCCCTACAATGAGCAGTTCTTC	CASSRDRLPYNEQFF
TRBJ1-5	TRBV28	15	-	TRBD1	TGTGCCAGCACTCTAGGGGACAGGAACTATCAGCCCCAGCATTTT	CASTLGDRNYQPQHF
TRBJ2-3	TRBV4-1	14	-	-	TGCGCCAGCAGCCTTCTCGGGGGAGCAGATACGCAGTATTTT	CASSLLGGADTQYF
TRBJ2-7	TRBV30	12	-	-	TGTGCCTGGAGCCAGAGGGGAAACGAGCAGTACTTC	CAWSQRGNEQYF
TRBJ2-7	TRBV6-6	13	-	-	TGTGCCAGCACCACGGGGAGCGGGTACGAGCAGTACTTC	CASTTGSGYEQYF
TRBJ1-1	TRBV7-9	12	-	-	TGTGCCAGCAGCTTAACCGGGGCTGAAGCTTTCTTT	CASSLTGAEAFF
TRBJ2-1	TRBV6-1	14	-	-	TGTGCCAGCAGTGAAGCGGACAGCTACAATGAGCAGTTCTTC	CASSEADSYNEQFF
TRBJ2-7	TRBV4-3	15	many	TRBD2	TGCGCCAGCAGCCAAGGACTAGCGGAGGCCTACGAGCAGTACTTC	CASSQGLAEAYEQYF
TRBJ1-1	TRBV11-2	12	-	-	TGTGCCAGCAGCTTAGGCCGGGGGGAAGCTTTCTTT	CASSLGRGEAFF
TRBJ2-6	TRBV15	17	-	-	TGTGCCACCAGCAGAGGGCGTTGGGGGGCGGCGGCCAACGTCCTGACTTTC	CATSRGRWGAAANVLTF
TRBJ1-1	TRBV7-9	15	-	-	TGTGCCAGCAGCTTAGGGGTCGGCCTATACACTGAAGCTTTCTTT	CASSLGVGLYTEAFF
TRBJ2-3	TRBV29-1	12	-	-	TGCAGTTCGGCGGGTAACACAGATACGCAGTATTTT	CSSAGNTDTQYF
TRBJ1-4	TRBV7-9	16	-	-	TGTGCCAGCAGCCCTCGAGCTGGGAGACGGCGTGAAAAACTGTTTTTT	CASSPRAGRRREKLFF
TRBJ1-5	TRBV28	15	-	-	TGTGCCAGCAATGGAGAGTGGAGGAGCAATCAGCCCCAGCATTTT	CASNGEWRSNQPQHF
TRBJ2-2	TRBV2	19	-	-	TGTGCCAGCAGTGAAGGGGGGGGCCGTTCATGGAGGAACACCGGGGAGCTGTTTTTT	CASSEGGGRSWRNTGELFF
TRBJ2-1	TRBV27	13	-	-	TGTGCCAGCAGTTCCTCAGCGGGCAATGAGCAGTTCTTC	CASSSSAGNEQFF
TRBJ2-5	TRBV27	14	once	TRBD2	TGTGCCAGCAGTTATAGCGGGACCCAAGAGACCCAGTACTTC	CASSYSGTQETQYF
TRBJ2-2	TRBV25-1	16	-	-	TGTGCCAGCAGTGAGTCCACCGCCTTGAACACCGGGGAGCTGTTTTTT	CASSESTALNTGELFF
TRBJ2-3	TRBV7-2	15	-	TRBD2	TGTGCCAGCAGCCTGGGGGGGAGGGGCGGTGATACGCAGTATTTT	CASSLGGRGGDTQYF
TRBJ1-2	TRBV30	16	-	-	TGTGCCTGGAGTGTACTGACCACCCCCCCTAACTATGGCTACACCTTC	CAWSVLTTPPNYGYTF
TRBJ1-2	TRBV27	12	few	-	TGTGCCAGCAGTGCACCAGGGTTGGGCTACACCTTC	CASSAPGLGYTF
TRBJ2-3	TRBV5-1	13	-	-	TGCGCCAGCAGCCTACAAGCCACAGATACGCAGTATTTT	CASSLQATDTQYF
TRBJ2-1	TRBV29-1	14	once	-	TGCAGCGCCGACTCGGGACGGTCCTACAATGAGCAGTTCTTC	CSADSGRSYNEQFF